One sample yielded the 2 T cell receptor beta chains listed below, sequenced in a study of blood T cell repertoires in COVID-19. Method: immunoSEQ multiplex PCR; TCRdb's copy keeps in-frame clones and lacks some. The data hold tens of thousands of clones, with around 80% observed a single time. Sequencing was performed on peripheral blood. These TCRs come from a man in his 60s with active or convalescent COVID-19.

The chain employs TRBV6-1 and TRBJ2-7; D possibly corresponds to TRBD2 (6 bases). CDR1 MNHNS and CDR2 SASEGT come from the germline V gene. Between the trimmed V and J ends, which lost 2 bases and 7 bases, there was a span of 15 bases. CDR3 length: 14 residues. The CDR3: CASSERGLQGEQYF. CDR3 sequence (DNA): TGTGCCAGCAGTGAAAGGGGACTTCAGGGTGAGCAGTACTTC.

Concerning this clone itself: In the same sample, other DNA sequences code for this CDR3. The CDR3 sequence is CASSSGGSYEQYF. CDR3 DNA: TGTGCCAGCAGTTCGGGGGGATCCTACGAGCAGTACTTC. The chain employs TRBV12-3 or TRBV12-4 and TRBJ2-7; TRBD2 agrees at 7 bases. The CDR3 length is 13 residues. The trim removed 4 bases at V and 1 base at J, leaving 1 base unmatched.